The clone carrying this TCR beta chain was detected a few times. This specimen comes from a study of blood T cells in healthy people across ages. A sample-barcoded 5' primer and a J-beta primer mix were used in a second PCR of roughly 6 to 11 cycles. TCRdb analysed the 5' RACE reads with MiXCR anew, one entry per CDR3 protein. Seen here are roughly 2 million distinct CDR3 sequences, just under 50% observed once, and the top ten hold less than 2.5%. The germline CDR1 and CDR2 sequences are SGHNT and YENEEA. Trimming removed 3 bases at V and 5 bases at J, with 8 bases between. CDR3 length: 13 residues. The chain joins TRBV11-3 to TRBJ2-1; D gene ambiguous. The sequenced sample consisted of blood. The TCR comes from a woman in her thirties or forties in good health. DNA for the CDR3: TGTGCCAGCAGCTTCGAAGCGAACAATGAGCAGTTCTTC. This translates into CASSFEANNEQFF.